What follows are 27 T cell receptor beta chains derived from one specimen sequenced in a study of OX40 agonist ivuxolimab in advanced cancers. TCRdb's copy holds only in-frame clones and misses some; the assay was immunoSEQ multiplex PCR. The top ten hold over 0.6% of the sample, which has approximately 70,000 clones, around 88% seen once. Sequenced here: CD4+ or CD8+ T cells sorted from blood, sampled in a trial of the OX40 agonist ivuxolimab. The receptors originated from an adult with an advanced solid tumor such as melanoma, head and neck, liver or kidney cancer.

CDR3 sequence: CASSLDRSGGRETQYF. DNA of the CDR3: TGTGCCAGCAGCTTGGATCGGAGCGGGGGCCGGGAGACCCAGTACTTC. The chain carries TRBV5-6 and TRBJ2-5; 8 bases map to TRBD2. The CDR3 extends over 16 amino acids. The V and J ends lost 0 bases and 5 bases, in that order; junction bases with no gene match: 9. Germline V gene data show CDR1 as SGHDT and CDR2 as YYEEEE.

The V and J genes are TRBV5-8 and TRBJ1-1; D not resolved. Germline-derived CDR1 and CDR2 are SGHTS and YDEGEE. There are 14 residues in the CDR3. V lost 2 bases, J lost 2 bases, and 10 bases lay in between. CDR3 nucleotides: TGTGCCAGCAGCTTACCTGGGCTAAACACTGAAGCTTTCTTT. Its protein is CASSLPGLNTEAFF.

The chain carries TRBV29-1 and TRBJ1-5; D is uncertain. The V gene lost 4 bases and the J gene lost 5 bases, with 15 bases spanning the gap. CDR1 SQVTM and CDR2 ANQGSEA come from the germline V gene. The CDR3 covers 14 residues. The CDR3 loop is CSVGEGGDYQPQHF. In DNA, the CDR3 is TGCAGCGTTGGTGAGGGTGGAGATTATCAGCCCCAGCATTTT.

The genes are TRBV29-1 and TRBJ2-1, with D possibly TRBD1 on 6 matching bases. Looked up from germline, CDR1 is SQVTM and CDR2 is ANQGSEA. Trimming left V 3 bases short and J 1 base short, with 19 bases between. The CDR3 extends over 17 amino acids. CDR3 protein: CSVDPNWTVRSYNEQFF. The CDR3 coding sequence is TGCAGCGTTGACCCTAACTGGACAGTTCGGTCCTACAATGAGCAGTTCTTC.

This clone was detected only once. V is TRBV28 and J is TRBJ2-3; TRBD2 agrees at 8 bases. The CDR3 has 14 residues. The ends lost 5 bases at V and 7 bases at J; junction bases unmatched: 8. Germline CDR1 is MDHEN and CDR2 is SYDVKM. The CDR3 is CASSPLAGGYTQYF. DNA for the CDR3: TGTGCCAGCAGTCCTCTCGCGGGGGGCTATACGCAGTATTTT. Filled out from reference TRBV28 and TRBJ2-3, the complete variable domain reads DVKVTQSSRYLVKRTGEKVFLECVQDMDHENMFWYRQDPGLGLRLIYFSYDVKMKEKGDIPEGYSVSREKKERFSLILESASTNQTSMYLCASSPLAGGYTQYFGPGTRLTVL.

The chain carries TRBV6-6 and TRBJ2-5, with D perhaps TRBD1 or TRBD2 (7 bases each). Germline lookup yields CDR1 MNHNY and CDR2 SVGAGI (reference sequence). This CDR3 has 14 amino acids. Trimming removed 5 bases at V and 5 bases at J, with 15 bases between. CDR3 DNA sequence: TGTGCCAGCAGTGATGACAGGGAGGGGGAGACCCAGTACTTC. As protein: CASSDDREGETQYF.

As to this clone: This CDR3 is also generated by other DNA sequences in the sample. The V gene is TRBV6-5, the J gene TRBJ2-2, with 7 positions matching TRBD2. This CDR3 contains 15 residues. V trimming: 6 bases; J trimming: 0 bases; junction bases outside the gene matches: 4. Germline assignment: CDR1 MNHEY and CDR2 SVGAGI. This chain's CDR3 is CASRVSGANTGELFF. The CDR3, as DNA: TGTGCCAGCAGAGTAAGCGGGGCGAACACCGGGGAGCTGTTTTTT.

V is TRBV7-9 and J is TRBJ1-2; D gene unclear. V shed 1 base and J shed 3 bases, with 3 bases lying between them. CDR1 is SEHNR, CDR2 FQNEAQ, per germline (reference sequence). The CDR3 is made up of 12 amino acids. CDR3 protein: CASSLGDYGYTF. The CDR3 bases are TGTGCCAGCAGCTTAGGTGACTATGGCTACACCTTC.

The J gene is TRBJ2-5, the V gene TRBV18; tentative D call: TRBD2 (6 bases). Trimming took 3 bases from V and 5 from J, leaving 10 bases between them. CDR3 length: 13 amino acids. CDR1 and CDR2 from the germline V gene are KGHSH and LQKENI. The CDR3 protein is CASSPPGLETQYF. The CDR3 nucleotides are TGTGCCAGCTCACCCCCGGGACTCGAGACCCAGTACTTC.

J is TRBJ2-3 and V is TRBV5-1; TRBD1 aligns across 10 bases. The CDR3 has 15 residues. The germline V gene has CDR1 SGHRS and CDR2 YFSETQ. V was clipped by 0 bases and J by 7 bases; unmatched bases: 5. The DNA for the CDR3 is TGCGCCAGCAGCTTGGGGGGACAGGGGATGAATACGCAGTATTTT. As protein: CASSLGGQGMNTQYF.

The chain couples TRBV5-6 to TRBJ1-1, with D possibly matching TRBD1 (5 bases). CDR3 length: 14 residues. V was shortened by 4 bases and J by 2 bases, with 12 bases between the two germline ends. Germline values: CDR1 SGHDT, CDR2 YYEEEE. This CDR3 is CASSPQGRNTEAFF. Here the CDR3 DNA reads TGTGCCAGCAGCCCCCAGGGTAGAAACACTGAAGCTTTCTTT.

Only one count was recorded for this clone. The chain recombines TRBV5-1 with TRBJ1-2, with 7 bases aligning to TRBD1. J was trimmed by 1 base and V by 0 bases; bases with no gene match: 3. CDR3 length: 15 residues. CDR1 is SGHRS, CDR2 YFSETQ, per germline. Written as DNA, the CDR3 is TGCGCCAGCAGCTTGGCAGGGGGTCTTAACTATGGCTACACCTTC. This sequence encodes CASSLAGGLNYGYTF.

The chain couples TRBV19 to TRBJ1-2; tentative D call: TRBD1 (5 bases). V lost 7 bases, J lost 1 base, and 13 bases lay in between. Looked up from germline, CDR1 is LNHDA and CDR2 is SQIVND (reference sequence). The CDR3 has 14 residues. This chain's CDR3 is CASTDRGGNYGYTF. The CDR3 region has the DNA TGTGCCAGTACAGACCGCGGGGGTAACTATGGCTACACCTTC.

This chain connects TRBV10-3 to TRBJ2-3; 8 nucleotides align to TRBD2. After removal of 6 bases from V and 2 bases from J, the junction contained 4 bases not matched to a gene. The V gene's germline CDR1 is ENHRY and CDR2 SYGVKD. The CDR3 totals 14 residues. In nucleotides, the CDR3 is TGTGCCATCAGGGAAGCGGGGGACACAGATACGCAGTATTTT. Its protein product is CAIREAGDTDTQYF.

The genes are TRBV10-2 and TRBJ2-1; TRBD2 aligns across 9 bases. With 6 bases clipped from V and 7 bases from J, the junction kept 7 bases outside the gene matches. The CDR3 has 14 residues. Germline lookup yields CDR1 WSHSY and CDR2 SAAADI. DNA of the CDR3: TGCGCCAGCAGCGATAGCGGGAGAAGGAATGAGCAGTTCTTC. Translation gives CASSDSGRRNEQFF.

The gene calls are TRBV19 and TRBJ2-2; D is unclear. V gave up 7 bases and J gave up 4 bases, with 10 bases separating them. The V gene's germline CDR1 is LNHDA and CDR2 SQIVND (reference sequence). The CDR3 totals 13 residues. The DNA of the CDR3 is TGTGCCAGTACCCTGGATGGCACCGGGGAGCTGTTTTTT. Protein: CASTLDGTGELFF.

This clone was detected once. J is TRBJ2-1 and V is TRBV7-9; D possibly matches TRBD1 or TRBD2 (5 bases each). The CDR3 sequence is 15 residues long. Germline lookup yields CDR1 SEHNR and CDR2 FQNEAQ (reference sequence). V was clipped by 5 bases and J by 5 bases, with 16 bases between them. The CDR3 sequence: CASSPRRADNNEQFF. As DNA, the CDR3 is TGTGCCAGCAGCCCCCGTAGAGCGGACAACAATGAGCAGTTCTTC.

The J gene is TRBJ2-2, the V gene TRBV6-5; perhaps TRBD2 as D (5 bases). This CDR3 is built from 14 residues. Per the germline V gene, CDR1 is MNHEY and CDR2 is SVGAGI. V was cut by 2 bases and J by 6 bases, with 10 bases left in between. The DNA for the CDR3 is TGTGCCAGCAGTTACGGACTGGTACCCGGGGAGCTGTTTTTT. This sequence encodes CASSYGLVPGELFF.

V is TRBV2 and J is TRBJ2-7; D remains ambiguous. The CDR3 runs to 12 residues. Trimming pared 1 base from V and 6 bases from J, leaving 7 bases between. The germline gives CDR1 SNHLY, CDR2 FYNNEI. CDR3 in amino acids: CASSEGAREQYF. Here the CDR3 DNA reads TGTGCCAGCAGTGAAGGAGCGCGCGAGCAGTACTTC.

V usage is TRBV28 and J usage is TRBJ1-1; D call uncertain. CDR1 is MDHEN, CDR2 SYDVKM, per germline. The CDR3 extends over 11 amino acids. The V gene lost 8 bases and the J gene lost 4 bases, with 8 bases spanning the gap. CDR3 loop: CASQARTEAFF. The CDR3 region has the DNA TGTGCCAGCCAGGCGCGCACTGAAGCTTTCTTT.

This chain connects TRBV5-6 to TRBJ2-2, with no clear D. Germline assignment: CDR1 SGHDT and CDR2 YYEEEE. CDR3 length: 16 residues. V lost 2 bases, J lost 0 bases, and 11 bases lay in between. In DNA form, the CDR3 reads TGTGCCAGCAGCTTTGCCGTGGGCACGAACACCGGGGAGCTGTTTTTT. Residues: CASSFAVGTNTGELFF.

The chain recombines TRBV7-2 with TRBJ1-2; 9 positions agree with TRBD1. This CDR3 contains 15 residues. Trimming at V came to 3 bases and at J to 7 bases, leaving 9 bases not matched to a gene. CDR1 is SGHTA, CDR2 FQGNSA, per germline. The CDR3 nucleotides are TGTGCCAGCAGCTTGGGGGGACAGGGTAGGATTGGCTACACCTTC. It translates to CASSLGGQGRIGYTF.

This clone was observed a single time. This chain links TRBV19 with TRBJ2-1; possibly TRBD1 for D (5 bases). This CDR3 region has 15 residues. Looked up from germline, CDR1 is LNHDA and CDR2 is SQIVND (reference sequence). Trimming left V 5 bases short and J 0 bases short, with 11 bases between. The CDR3 spells CASSVDSNSYNEQFF. CDR3 bases: TGTGCCAGTAGTGTTGACAGCAACTCCTACAATGAGCAGTTCTTC.

The chain joins TRBV5-1 to TRBJ2-2; D is possibly TRBD1 (5 bases). Trimming cost V 5 bases and J 6 bases, with 14 bases left between them. Germline CDR1 and CDR2: SGHRS and YFSETQ. This CDR3 is 14 amino acids long. CDR3 in DNA: TGCGCCAGCAGGGGGCAAGGAGTTTCCGGGGAGCTGTTTTTT. As protein: CASRGQGVSGELFF. Drawing the rest from reference TRBV5-1 and TRBJ2-2, the complete variable domain is KAGVTQTPRYLIKTRGQQVTLSCSPISGHRSVSWYQQTPGQGLQFLFEYFSETQRNKGNFPGRFSGRQFSNSRSEMNVSTLELGDSALYLCASRGQGVSGELFFGEGSRLTVL.

The table lists this clone with a few counts. The chain employs TRBV7-3 and TRBJ1-1; 7 nucleotides match TRBD1. The germline V gene encodes CDR1 SGHTA and CDR2 FQGTGA. V shed 3 bases and J 2 bases; nucleotides not matched to a gene: 3. This CDR3 contains 14 residues. The CDR3 loop reads CASSLTGYNTEAFF. Written as DNA, the CDR3 is TGTGCCAGCAGCTTGACAGGGTATAACACTGAAGCTTTCTTT.

This clone was detected once. This chain connects TRBV7-6 to TRBJ2-7; TRBD2 matches 8 bases. CDR1 and CDR2 (germline): SGHVS, FNYEAQ. The CDR3 has 15 residues. Germline trimming cut 4 bases from V and 2 bases from J; bases unmatched to any gene: 7. Here the CDR3 reads CASSSTSSGPYEQYF. CDR3 DNA sequence: TGTGCCAGCAGCTCGACCTCTAGCGGGCCCTACGAGCAGTACTTC.

The CDR3: CASSQDPGGGTDTQYF. The CDR3 DNA sequence: TGCGCCAGCAGCCAAGATCCAGGGGGCGGCACAGATACGCAGTATTTT. J is TRBJ2-3 and V is TRBV4-1; 8 bases map to TRBD1. CDR3 size: 16 residues. J was trimmed by 1 base and V by 0 bases; bases with no gene match: 3. CDR1 MGHRA and CDR2 YSYEKL come from the germline V gene.